This is a list of T cell receptor beta chains from one sample in a study of blood T cell repertoires in COVID-19. Sequencing used immunoSEQ multiplex PCR; TCRdb keeps in-frame clones, though not all of them. The sample lists approximately 230,000 clones; about 90% were seen once. The sequencing input was PBMCs or T cells enriched from blood (not recorded which). Receptor source: a woman aged 18-29 years who had recovered from COVID-19. The CDR3 runs from the conserved cysteine through the conserved F or W. D genes are given only for firm matches. Some rows have no size entry. The others give once, few or many, or a class for an expanded clone.

D gene: NA; J gene: TRBJ1-1; clone size: once; V gene: TRBV15; CDR3 DNA: TGTGCCACCAGCAGAGGCGGCAGTATGAACACTGAAGCTTTCTTT; CDR3 protein: CATSRGGSMNTEAFF
D gene: NA; J gene: TRBJ2-2; clone size: once; V gene: TRBV7-2; CDR3 DNA: TGTGCCAGCAGGGATAACAGGGGAGGGAACACCGGGGAGCTGTTTTTT; CDR3 protein: CASRDNRGGNTGELFF
D gene: NA; J gene: TRBJ2-1; clone size: NA; V gene: TRBV11-1; CDR3 DNA: TGTGCCAGCAGCTTTGTCAGGGGAGACAATGAGCAGTTCTTC; CDR3 protein: CASSFVRGDNEQFF
D gene: TRBD1; J gene: TRBJ1-6; clone size: NA; V gene: TRBV2; CDR3 DNA: TGTGCCAGCGGGCCCCAGGGGGGTTCACCCCTCCACTTT; CDR3 protein: CASGPQGGSPLHF
D gene: TRBD1; J gene: TRBJ2-7; clone size: NA; V gene: TRBV27; CDR3 DNA: TGTGCCAGCAAAGGGACAGGGGCTTCCTACGAGCAGTACTTC; CDR3 protein: CASKGTGASYEQYF
D gene: NA; J gene: TRBJ2-7; clone size: NA; V gene: TRBV5-4; CDR3 DNA: TGTGCCAGCAGTTTCACTAGTGACGAGCAGTACTTC; CDR3 protein: CASSFTSDEQYF
D gene: NA; J gene: TRBJ1-5; clone size: NA; V gene: TRBV5-5; CDR3 DNA: TGTGCCAGCAGCCTGTGGGGCGGTCAGCCCCAGCATTTT; CDR3 protein: CASSLWGGQPQHF
D gene: TRBD1; J gene: TRBJ2-7; clone size: NA; V gene: TRBV5-4; CDR3 DNA: TGTGCCAGCAGCCCTAGGACAGGTTCCTACGAGCAGTACTTC; CDR3 protein: CASSPRTGSYEQYF
D gene: TRBD2; J gene: TRBJ2-1; clone size: NA; V gene: TRBV5-5; CDR3 DNA: TGTGCCAGCAGCTTGGAACTAGCGGGGTACAATGAGCAGTTCTTC; CDR3 protein: CASSLELAGYNEQFF
D gene: NA; J gene: TRBJ2-1; clone size: NA; V gene: TRBV2; CDR3 DNA: TGTGCCAGCAATTCGGGTCACTACAATGAGCAGTTCTTC; CDR3 protein: CASNSGHYNEQFF
D gene: NA; J gene: TRBJ1-2; clone size: NA; V gene: TRBV29-1; CDR3 DNA: TGCAGCGTTGAAGGTAGATATGGCTACACCTTC; CDR3 protein: CSVEGRYGYTF
D gene: NA; J gene: TRBJ1-2; clone size: NA; V gene: TRBV5-8; CDR3 DNA: TGTGCCAGCAGCTTGGCTCCAGGCGAGAACTATGGCTACACCTTC; CDR3 protein: CASSLAPGENYGYTF
D gene: NA; J gene: TRBJ1-4; clone size: NA; V gene: TRBV19; CDR3 DNA: TGTGCCAGTAGTCGGGCAGGGCGGTACGAAGAAAAACTGTTTTTT; CDR3 protein: CASSRAGRYEEKLFF
D gene: TRBD2; J gene: TRBJ2-3; clone size: once; V gene: TRBV14; CDR3 DNA: TGTGCCAGCAGCGAACACGGACTAGCGATAGATACGCAGTATTTT; CDR3 protein: CASSEHGLAIDTQYF
D gene: TRBD1; J gene: TRBJ1-6; clone size: NA; V gene: TRBV7-9; CDR3 DNA: TGTGCCAGCAGCCACAGCACAGGGGCACCAAATTCACCCCTCCACTTT; CDR3 protein: CASSHSTGAPNSPLHF
D gene: NA; J gene: TRBJ1-1; clone size: NA; V gene: TRBV5-6; CDR3 DNA: TGTGCCAGCAGCTCCCTACGAGGGTACACTGAAGCTTTCTTT; CDR3 protein: CASSSLRGYTEAFF
D gene: TRBD1; J gene: TRBJ1-6; clone size: NA; V gene: TRBV19; CDR3 DNA: TGTGCCAGTAGACCCGGGACAGGGTCAAATTCACCCCTCCACTTT; CDR3 protein: CASRPGTGSNSPLHF
D gene: TRBD2; J gene: TRBJ2-1; clone size: NA; V gene: TRBV11-1; CDR3 DNA: TGTGCCAGCAGCACTGGGGGACTAGCGGGAAACGATGAGCAGTTCTTC; CDR3 protein: CASSTGGLAGNDEQFF
D gene: NA; J gene: TRBJ1-1; clone size: NA; V gene: TRBV7-8; CDR3 DNA: TGTGCCAGCAGGGAAGGGGGTATGGCTGAAGCTTTCTTT; CDR3 protein: CASREGGMAEAFF
D gene: NA; J gene: TRBJ1-1; clone size: few; V gene: TRBV2; CDR3 DNA: TGTGCCAGCAGAGCAGACGGGGGGAGCACTGAAGCTTTCTTT; CDR3 protein: CASRADGGSTEAFF
D gene: NA; J gene: TRBJ1-1; clone size: NA; V gene: TRBV7-6; CDR3 DNA: TGTGCCAGCAGCTGGACGGGGGACACTGAAGCTTTCTTT; CDR3 protein: CASSWTGDTEAFF
D gene: NA; J gene: TRBJ2-7; clone size: NA; V gene: TRBV3-1/TRBV3-2; CDR3 DNA: TGTGCCAGCAGCCGCCGGTCTGCCGCCTACGAGCAGTACTTC; CDR3 protein: CASSRRSAAYEQYF
D gene: NA; J gene: TRBJ2-1; clone size: NA; V gene: TRBV3-1/TRBV3-2; CDR3 DNA: TGTGCCAGCAGCCAAAACGGGGTTGATGAGCAGTTCTTC; CDR3 protein: CASSQNGVDEQFF
D gene: NA; J gene: TRBJ2-5; clone size: NA; V gene: TRBV10-3; CDR3 DNA: TGTGCCATCAGTGAGTCGGGGACACAAGAGACCCAGTACTTC; CDR3 protein: CAISESGTQETQYF
D gene: TRBD2; J gene: TRBJ2-5; clone size: NA; V gene: TRBV28; CDR3 DNA: TGTGCCAGCGTCCTCGGGGGGCAAGAGACCCAGTACTTC; CDR3 protein: CASVLGGQETQYF
D gene: NA; J gene: TRBJ1-5; clone size: NA; V gene: TRBV12-5; CDR3 DNA: TGTGCTAGTGGTTTGGGACAGGTTGACAATCAGCCCCAGCATTTT; CDR3 protein: CASGLGQVDNQPQHF
D gene: TRBD1; J gene: TRBJ2-2; clone size: NA; V gene: TRBV11-2; CDR3 DNA: TGTGCCAGCAGATCTATTTTGGGACAGGGGGTCGGGGAGCTGTTTTTT; CDR3 protein: CASRSILGQGVGELFF
D gene: NA; J gene: TRBJ1-4; clone size: NA; V gene: TRBV3-1/TRBV3-2; CDR3 DNA: TGTGCCAGCAGCCTTTGGGGCGGTTCTAATGAAAAACTGTTTTTT; CDR3 protein: CASSLWGGSNEKLFF
D gene: TRBD1; J gene: TRBJ1-3; clone size: few; V gene: TRBV7-2; CDR3 DNA: TGTGCCAGCAGCTTCCTCCCGGGACAGGGGTTCGGGGGAAACACCATATATTTT; CDR3 protein: CASSFLPGQGFGGNTIYF
D gene: TRBD2; J gene: TRBJ2-1; clone size: NA; V gene: TRBV4-1; CDR3 DNA: TGCGCCAGCAGCCAAGCTGAGCGGGGGGGCTTCAATGAGCAGTTCTTC; CDR3 protein: CASSQAERGGFNEQFF
D gene: NA; J gene: TRBJ2-2; clone size: NA; V gene: TRBV14; CDR3 DNA: TGTGCCAGCAGCCAGCGACAGTACACCGGGGAGCTGTTTTTT; CDR3 protein: CASSQRQYTGELFF
D gene: NA; J gene: TRBJ1-2; clone size: NA; V gene: TRBV10-3; CDR3 DNA: TGTGCCATCAGTGAGTCGTGGACAAGAAAAAGAAACTATGGCTACACCTTC; CDR3 protein: CAISESWTRKRNYGYTF
D gene: TRBD2; J gene: TRBJ2-3; clone size: NA; V gene: TRBV7-9; CDR3 DNA: TGTGCCAGCAGGCAGGTAGCGGGAAGGGGACCAGATACGCAGTATTTT; CDR3 protein: CASRQVAGRGPDTQYF
D gene: TRBD1; J gene: TRBJ1-1; clone size: NA; V gene: TRBV28; CDR3 DNA: TGTGCCAGCAGTTCACCGGGACAGGGTGGGACTGAAGCTTTCTTT; CDR3 protein: CASSSPGQGGTEAFF
D gene: TRBD1; J gene: TRBJ1-1; clone size: once; V gene: TRBV11-1; CDR3 DNA: TGTGCCTTTGACAGGGGGATGAACACTGAAGCTTTCTTT; CDR3 protein: CAFDRGMNTEAFF
D gene: NA; J gene: TRBJ1-2; clone size: NA; V gene: TRBV14; CDR3 DNA: TGTGCCAGCAGCCAATCCACATCCTATGGCTACACCTTC; CDR3 protein: CASSQSTSYGYTF
D gene: TRBD1; J gene: TRBJ1-2; clone size: NA; V gene: TRBV28; CDR3 DNA: TGTGCCAGCAGTTTACTAGATCCGGGACAGGGAGACGGCTACACCTTC; CDR3 protein: CASSLLDPGQGDGYTF
D gene: TRBD2; J gene: TRBJ2-3; clone size: NA; V gene: TRBV5-1; CDR3 DNA: TGCGCCAGCAGCTTGCGAGTCACTAGCGGGGGAACAGATACGCAGTATTTT; CDR3 protein: CASSLRVTSGGTDTQYF
D gene: TRBD1; J gene: TRBJ1-2; clone size: NA; V gene: TRBV28; CDR3 DNA: TGTGCCAGCAGCCCCGACAGGGCCTCCGGCTACACCTTC; CDR3 protein: CASSPDRASGYTF
D gene: NA; J gene: TRBJ1-2; clone size: NA; V gene: TRBV11-2; CDR3 DNA: TGTGCCAGCAGCTTTGGGGGAGGGGGGCACCATAACTATGGCTACACCTTC; CDR3 protein: CASSFGGGGHHNYGYTF
D gene: TRBD2; J gene: TRBJ2-1; clone size: NA; V gene: TRBV6-5; CDR3 DNA: TGTGCCAGCAGTTCCGGACTAGCGGCTTACAATGAGCAGTTCTTC; CDR3 protein: CASSSGLAAYNEQFF
D gene: NA; J gene: TRBJ1-1; clone size: NA; V gene: TRBV29-1; CDR3 DNA: TGCAGCGTATCCCCACAGGGAGGGGGTACTGAAGCTTTCTTT; CDR3 protein: CSVSPQGGGTEAFF
D gene: NA; J gene: TRBJ2-5; clone size: NA; V gene: TRBV7-9; CDR3 DNA: TGTGCCAGCAGCTTATGGACAGCAAAAGAGACCCAGTACTTC; CDR3 protein: CASSLWTAKETQYF
D gene: NA; J gene: TRBJ2-3; clone size: NA; V gene: TRBV27; CDR3 DNA: TGTGCCAGCACACTCGCAGATACGCAGTATTTT; CDR3 protein: CASTLADTQYF